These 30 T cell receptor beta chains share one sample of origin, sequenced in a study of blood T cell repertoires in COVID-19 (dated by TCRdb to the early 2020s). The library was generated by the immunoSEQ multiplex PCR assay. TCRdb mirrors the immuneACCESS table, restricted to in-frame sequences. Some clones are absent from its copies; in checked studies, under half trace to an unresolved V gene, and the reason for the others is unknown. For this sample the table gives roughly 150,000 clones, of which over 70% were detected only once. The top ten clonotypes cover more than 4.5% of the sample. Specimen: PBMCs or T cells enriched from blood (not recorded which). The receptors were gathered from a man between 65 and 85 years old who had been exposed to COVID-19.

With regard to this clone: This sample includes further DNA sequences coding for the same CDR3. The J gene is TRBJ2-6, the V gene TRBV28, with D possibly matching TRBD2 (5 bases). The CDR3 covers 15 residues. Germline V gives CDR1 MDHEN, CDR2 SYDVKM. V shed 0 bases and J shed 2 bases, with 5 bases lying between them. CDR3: CASSLWGAGANVLTF. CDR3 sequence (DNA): TGTGCCAGCAGTTTATGGGGAGCTGGGGCCAACGTCCTGACTTTC. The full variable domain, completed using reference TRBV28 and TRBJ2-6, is DVKVTQSSRYLVKRTGEKVFLECVQDMDHENMFWYRQDPGLGLRLIYFSYDVKMKEKGDIPEGYSVSREKKERFSLILESASTNQTSMYLCASSLWGAGANVLTFGAGSRLTVL.

CDR3 region: CASSLGERNEQYF. The CDR3, as DNA: TGTGCCAGCAGCTTAGGGGAGAGGAACGAGCAGTACTTC. The chain recombines TRBV7-6 with TRBJ2-7, with D possibly matching TRBD2 (5 bases). CDR3 size: 13 residues. Trimming left V 1 base short and J 5 bases short, with 9 bases between. Germline CDR1 reads SGHVS; CDR2 reads FNYEAQ.

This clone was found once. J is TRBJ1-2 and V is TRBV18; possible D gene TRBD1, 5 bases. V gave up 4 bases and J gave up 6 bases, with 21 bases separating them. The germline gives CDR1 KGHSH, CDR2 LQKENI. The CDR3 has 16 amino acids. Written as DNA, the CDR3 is TGTGCCAGCTCACAGCCGACAGCATTGGGTCAAAATGGCTACACCTTC. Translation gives CASSQPTALGQNGYTF.

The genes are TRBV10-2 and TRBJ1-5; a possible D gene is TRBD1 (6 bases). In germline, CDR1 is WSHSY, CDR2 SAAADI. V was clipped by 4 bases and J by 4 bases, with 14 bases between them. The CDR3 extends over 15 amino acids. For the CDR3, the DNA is TGCGCCAGCAGTGGGACAGACGGGGGGAATCAGCCCCAGCATTTT. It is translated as CASSGTDGGNQPQHF.

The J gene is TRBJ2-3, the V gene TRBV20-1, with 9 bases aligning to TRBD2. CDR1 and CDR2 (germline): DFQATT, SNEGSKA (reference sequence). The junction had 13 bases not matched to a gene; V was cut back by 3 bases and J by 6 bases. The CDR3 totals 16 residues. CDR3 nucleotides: TGCAGTGCTAGTGCCGGGGCGGGAGGGCCAGGCGATACGCAGTATTTT. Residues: CSASAGAGGPGDTQYF.

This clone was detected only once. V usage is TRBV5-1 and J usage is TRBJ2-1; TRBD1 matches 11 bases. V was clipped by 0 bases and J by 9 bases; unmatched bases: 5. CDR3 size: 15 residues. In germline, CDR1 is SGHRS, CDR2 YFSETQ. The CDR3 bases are TGCGCCAGCAGCTTGGGGGGACAGGGGGAAGGTGAGCAGTTCTTC. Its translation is CASSLGGQGEGEQFF.

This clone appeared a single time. Here the CDR3 DNA reads TGTGCCAGCAGCTATGGCCTGGGCCGCCCCGGGGAGCTGTTTTTT. It yields the protein CASSYGLGRPGELFF. This rearrangement joins TRBV7-9 to TRBJ2-2, with D unresolved. In germline, CDR1 is SEHNR, CDR2 FQNEAQ (reference sequence). Trimming took 4 bases from V and 6 from J, leaving 15 bases between them. The CDR3 is 15 amino acids.

The CDR3 sequence is CASSYTGTGGYGYTF. CDR3 DNA: TGTGCCAGCAGCTATACAGGGACAGGGGGCTATGGCTACACCTTC. The rearrangement uses TRBV2 and TRBJ1-2; 11 bases are shared with TRBD1. The CDR3 has 15 amino acids. Germline loops: CDR1 SNHLY, CDR2 FYNNEI. Losses at the gene ends were 6 bases for V and 4 bases for J; bases not matched to a gene: 7.

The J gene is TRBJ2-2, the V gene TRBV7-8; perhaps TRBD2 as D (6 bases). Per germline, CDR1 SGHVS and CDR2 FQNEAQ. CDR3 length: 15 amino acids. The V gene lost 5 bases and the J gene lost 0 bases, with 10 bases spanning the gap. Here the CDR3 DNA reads TGTGCCAGCAGCGTCAGACTAGCGAACACCGGGGAGCTGTTTTTT. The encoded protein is CASSVRLANTGELFF.

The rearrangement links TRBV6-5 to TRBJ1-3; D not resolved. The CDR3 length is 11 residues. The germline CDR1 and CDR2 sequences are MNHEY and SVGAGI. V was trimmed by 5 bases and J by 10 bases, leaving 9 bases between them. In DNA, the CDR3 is TGTGCCAGCAGTATAGCGGGAACCATATATTTT. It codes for CASSIAGTIYF.

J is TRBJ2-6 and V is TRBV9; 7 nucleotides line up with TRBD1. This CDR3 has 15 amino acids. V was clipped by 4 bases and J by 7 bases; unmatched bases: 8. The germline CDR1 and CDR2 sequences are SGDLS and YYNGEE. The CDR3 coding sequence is TGTGCCAGCAGCCTCAGACAGGGCGGCGCCAACGTCCTGACTTTC. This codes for CASSLRQGGANVLTF.

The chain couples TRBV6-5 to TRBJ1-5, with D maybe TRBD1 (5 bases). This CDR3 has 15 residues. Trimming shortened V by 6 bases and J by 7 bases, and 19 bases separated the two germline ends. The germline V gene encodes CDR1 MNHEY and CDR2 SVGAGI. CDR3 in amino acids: CASRIQAYSRQPQHF. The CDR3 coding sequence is TGTGCCAGCAGGATACAGGCTTATAGCAGACAGCCCCAGCATTTT.

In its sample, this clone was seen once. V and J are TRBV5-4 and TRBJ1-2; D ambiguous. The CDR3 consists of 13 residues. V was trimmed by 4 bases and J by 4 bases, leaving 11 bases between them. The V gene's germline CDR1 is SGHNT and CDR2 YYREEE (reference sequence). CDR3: CASSNGESYGYTF. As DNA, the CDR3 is TGTGCCAGCAGCAACGGAGAATCCTATGGCTACACCTTC.

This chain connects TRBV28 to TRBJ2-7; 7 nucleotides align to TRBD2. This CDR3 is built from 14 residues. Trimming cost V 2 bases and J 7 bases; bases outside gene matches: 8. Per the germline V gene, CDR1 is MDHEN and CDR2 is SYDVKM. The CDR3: CASSLVAGELEQYF. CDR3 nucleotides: TGTGCCAGCAGTTTAGTCGCGGGGGAGCTGGAGCAGTACTTC. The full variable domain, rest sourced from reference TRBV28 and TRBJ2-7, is DVKVTQSSRYLVKRTGEKVFLECVQDMDHENMFWYRQDPGLGLRLIYFSYDVKMKEKGDIPEGYSVSREKKERFSLILESASTNQTSMYLCASSLVAGELEQYFGPGTRLTVT.

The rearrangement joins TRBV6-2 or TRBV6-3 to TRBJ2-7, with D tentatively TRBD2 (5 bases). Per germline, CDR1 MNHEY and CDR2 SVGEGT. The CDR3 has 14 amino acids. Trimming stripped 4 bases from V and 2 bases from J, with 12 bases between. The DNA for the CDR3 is TGTGCCAGCAGTTCTAGCCCTCCCACCTACGAGCAGTACTTC. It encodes CASSSSPPTYEQYF.

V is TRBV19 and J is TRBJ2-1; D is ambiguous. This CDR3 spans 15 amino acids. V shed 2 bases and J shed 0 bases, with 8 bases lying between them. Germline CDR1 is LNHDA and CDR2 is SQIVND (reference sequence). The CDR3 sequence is CASSIQASSYNEQFF. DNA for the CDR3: TGTGCCAGTAGTATACAAGCGAGCTCCTACAATGAGCAGTTCTTC. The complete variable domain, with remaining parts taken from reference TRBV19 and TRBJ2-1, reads DGGITQSPKYLFRKEGQNVTLSCEQNLNHDAMYWYRQDPGQGLRLIYYSQIVNDFQKGDIAEGYSVSREKKESFPLTVTSAQKNPTAFYLCASSIQASSYNEQFFGPGTRLTVL.

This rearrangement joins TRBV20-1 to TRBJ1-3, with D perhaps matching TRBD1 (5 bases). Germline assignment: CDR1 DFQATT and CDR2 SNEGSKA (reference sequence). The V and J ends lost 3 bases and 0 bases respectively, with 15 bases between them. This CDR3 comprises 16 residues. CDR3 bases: TGCAGTGCTAGTCTCAGGCAGGGTGTCTCTGGAAACACCATATATTTT. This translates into CSASLRQGVSGNTIYF.

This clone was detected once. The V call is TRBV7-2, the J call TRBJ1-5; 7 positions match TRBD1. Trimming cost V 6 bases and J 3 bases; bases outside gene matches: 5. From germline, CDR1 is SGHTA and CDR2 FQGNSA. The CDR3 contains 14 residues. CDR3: CASSLTGDNQPQHF. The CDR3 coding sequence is TGTGCCAGCAGTCTTACAGGGGACAATCAGCCCCAGCATTTT.

The CDR3 sequence: CAWRAAFLTEAFF. CDR3 sequence (DNA): TGTGCCTGGAGGGCCGCCTTTCTCACTGAAGCTTTCTTT. V gene TRBV30 combines with J gene TRBJ1-1, with D unresolved. From germline, CDR1 is GTSNPN and CDR2 SVGIG (reference sequence). This CDR3 has 13 amino acids. Trimming took off 3 bases at V and 4 bases at J, with 12 bases between the two ends.

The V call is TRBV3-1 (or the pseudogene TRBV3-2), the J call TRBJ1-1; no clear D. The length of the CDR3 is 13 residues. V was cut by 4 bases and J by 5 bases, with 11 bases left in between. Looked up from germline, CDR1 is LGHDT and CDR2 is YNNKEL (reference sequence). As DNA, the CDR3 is TGTGCCAGCAGCCTTCCAGGAACAACTGAAGCTTTCTTT. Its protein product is CASSLPGTTEAFF.

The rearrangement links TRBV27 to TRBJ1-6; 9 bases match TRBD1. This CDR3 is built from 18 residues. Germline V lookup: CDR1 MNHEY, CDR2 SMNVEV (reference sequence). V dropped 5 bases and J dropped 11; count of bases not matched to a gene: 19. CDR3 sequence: CASSLPTGRDRVNPPLHF. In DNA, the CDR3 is TGTGCCAGCAGTCTTCCGACCGGTCGGGACAGGGTCAATCCACCCCTCCACTTT.

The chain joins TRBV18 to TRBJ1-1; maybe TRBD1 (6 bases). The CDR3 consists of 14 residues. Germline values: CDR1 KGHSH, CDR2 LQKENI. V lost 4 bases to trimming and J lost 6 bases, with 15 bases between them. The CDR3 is CASSLDRSRAEAFF. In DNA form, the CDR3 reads TGTGCCAGCTCACTCGACAGGTCTAGGGCTGAAGCTTTCTTT.

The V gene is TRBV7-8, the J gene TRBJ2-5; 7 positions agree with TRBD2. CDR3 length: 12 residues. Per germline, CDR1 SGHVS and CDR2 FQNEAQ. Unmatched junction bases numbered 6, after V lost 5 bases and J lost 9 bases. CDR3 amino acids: CASSRLREAQYF. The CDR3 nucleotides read TGTGCCAGCAGCCGCCTTCGGGAGGCCCAGTACTTC.

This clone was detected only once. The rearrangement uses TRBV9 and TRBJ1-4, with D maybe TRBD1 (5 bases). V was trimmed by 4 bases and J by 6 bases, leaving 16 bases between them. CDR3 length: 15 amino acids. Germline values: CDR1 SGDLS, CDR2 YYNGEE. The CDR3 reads CASSIGARIDEKLFF. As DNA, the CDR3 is TGTGCCAGCAGCATAGGGGCCAGAATCGATGAAAAACTGTTTTTT.

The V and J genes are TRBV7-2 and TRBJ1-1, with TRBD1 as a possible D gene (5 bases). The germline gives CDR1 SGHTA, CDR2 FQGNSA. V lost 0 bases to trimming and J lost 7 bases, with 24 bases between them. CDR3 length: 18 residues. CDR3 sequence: CASSLAGRRQGFGGEAFF. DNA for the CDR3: TGTGCCAGCAGCTTAGCAGGAAGGCGCCAGGGATTTGGCGGTGAAGCTTTCTTT. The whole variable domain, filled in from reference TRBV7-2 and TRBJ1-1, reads GAGVSQSPSNKVTEKGKDVELRCDPISGHTALYWYRQSLGQGLEFLIYFQGNSAPDKSGLPSDRFSAERTGGSVSTLTIQRTQQEDSAVYLCASSLAGRRQGFGGEAFFGQGTRLTVV.

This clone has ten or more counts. The CDR3 spells CASSGTSAGNTIYF. CDR3 in DNA: TGTGCCAGCAGTGGGACTTCCGCTGGAAACACCATATATTTT. The chain is built from TRBV28 and TRBJ1-3; maybe TRBD1 (5 bases). CDR3 length: 14 residues. V lost 5 bases and J lost 2, with 10 bases in between. Germline values: CDR1 MDHEN, CDR2 SYDVKM.

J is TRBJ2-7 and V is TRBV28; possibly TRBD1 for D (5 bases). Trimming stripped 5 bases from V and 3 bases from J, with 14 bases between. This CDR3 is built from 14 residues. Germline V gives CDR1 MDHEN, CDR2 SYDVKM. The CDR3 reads CASSLGPQYYEQYF. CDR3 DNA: TGTGCCAGCAGTCTGGGGCCCCAATACTACGAGCAGTACTTC.

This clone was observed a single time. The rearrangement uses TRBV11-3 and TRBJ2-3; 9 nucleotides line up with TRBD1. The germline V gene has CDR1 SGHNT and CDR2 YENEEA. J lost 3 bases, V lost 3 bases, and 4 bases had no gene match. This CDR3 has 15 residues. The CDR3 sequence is CASSLGTGLTDTQYF. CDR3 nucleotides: TGTGCCAGCAGCTTGGGGACAGGGCTAACAGATACGCAGTATTTT.

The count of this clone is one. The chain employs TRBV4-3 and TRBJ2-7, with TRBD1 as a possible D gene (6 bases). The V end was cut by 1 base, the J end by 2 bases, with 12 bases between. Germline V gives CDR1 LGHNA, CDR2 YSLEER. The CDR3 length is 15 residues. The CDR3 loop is CASSQGLRDTYEQYF. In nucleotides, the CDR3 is TGCGCCAGCAGCCAAGGATTGAGGGACACCTACGAGCAGTACTTC.

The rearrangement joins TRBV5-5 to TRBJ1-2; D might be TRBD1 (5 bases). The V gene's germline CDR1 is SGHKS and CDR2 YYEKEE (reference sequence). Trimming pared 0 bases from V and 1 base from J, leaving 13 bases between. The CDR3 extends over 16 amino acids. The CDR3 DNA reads TGTGCCAGCAGCTTGGTTCCCGACGGACATAACTATGGCTACACCTTC. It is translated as CASSLVPDGHNYGYTF.